Listed here are 9 T cell receptor beta chains from one sample, sequenced in a study of blood T cell repertoires in COVID-19. This table comes from immunoSEQ multiplex PCR, and its TCRdb copy is limited to in-frame clones, with some not included. The data contain over 250,000 clones, over 75% of them singletons. Sequencing was carried out using peripheral blood. The receptors were sampled from a woman aged 25-40 years with acute or convalescent COVID-19.

This rearrangement joins TRBV6-5 to TRBJ2-3; D not certain. The germline V and J ends were trimmed by 2 bases and 1 base, with 4 bases remaining between them. Germline V lookup: CDR1 MNHEY, CDR2 SVGAGI. The CDR3 sequence is 13 residues long. The CDR3 DNA reads TGTGCCAGCAGTTACCCTGGCACAGATACGCAGTATTTT. Residues: CASSYPGTDTQYF.

The chain couples TRBV6-1 to TRBJ1-6; TRBD1 matches at 8 bases. Unmatched junction bases numbered 3, after V lost 3 bases and J lost 8 bases. Germline-derived CDR1 and CDR2 are MNHNS and SASEGT. CDR3 length equals 14 residues. The chain's CDR3 is CASSETGDYSPLHF. The CDR3 nucleotides are TGTGCCAGCAGTGAGACAGGGGATTATTCACCCCTCCACTTT.

The rearrangement uses TRBV11-2 and TRBJ2-7; D is possibly TRBD2 (5 bases). In germline, CDR1 is SGHAT, CDR2 FQNNGV. This CDR3 region has 13 residues. With 8 bases removed from V and 4 bases from J, the gap between germline ends came to 15 bases. The CDR3, as DNA: TGTGCCAGCCGGAGGCCCCTAAATTACGAGCAGTACTTC. Translating gives CASRRPLNYEQYF.

This chain joins TRBV6-5 and TRBJ2-7; 11 positions agree with TRBD2. CDR1 MNHEY and CDR2 SVGAGI come from the germline V gene. This CDR3 spans 15 amino acids. J was trimmed by 0 bases and V by 5 bases; bases with no gene match: 3. The CDR3 reads CASSRLAGSSYEQYF. The CDR3 coding sequence is TGTGCCAGCAGTAGACTAGCGGGAAGCTCCTACGAGCAGTACTTC.

As regards this clone: The sample contains more than one DNA sequence encoding this CDR3. The V gene is TRBV7-2, the J gene TRBJ2-7; 7 bases are shared with TRBD2. There are 14 residues in the CDR3. After removal of 3 bases from V and 0 bases from J, the junction contained 2 bases not matched to a gene. Per the germline V gene, CDR1 is SGHTA and CDR2 is FQGNSA. The CDR3 nucleotides are TGTGCCAGCAGCTTTGGCGGGAGCTCCTACGAGCAGTACTTC. Translation gives CASSFGGSSYEQYF.

The V gene is TRBV7-9, the J gene TRBJ1-2; no firm D call. Between the trimmed V and J ends, which lost 2 bases and 0 bases, there was a span of 16 bases. The CDR3 extends over 17 amino acids. Germline CDR1 and CDR2: SEHNR and FQNEAQ (reference sequence). The CDR3 bases are TGTGCCAGCAGCTTAACGGGTTTCAAACTCGCTAACTATGGCTACACCTTC. It encodes CASSLTGFKLANYGYTF.

Here the CDR3 reads CATSDTGGQETQYF. In DNA form, the CDR3 reads TGTGCCACCAGTGATACGGGAGGGCAAGAGACCCAGTACTTC. The chain uses TRBV24-1 and TRBJ2-5; 8 bases map to TRBD2. The CDR3 spans 14 residues. Germline values: CDR1 KGHDR, CDR2 SFDVKD. Unmatched junction bases numbered 1, after V lost 3 bases and J lost 2 bases.

V gene TRBV5-1 combines with J gene TRBJ2-7, with 9 positions matching TRBD1. Per the germline V gene, CDR1 is SGHRS and CDR2 is YFSETQ. After removal of 4 bases from V and 4 bases from J, the junction contained 6 bases not matched to a gene. The CDR3 runs 14 residues. CDR3 sequence: CASSPLGTGYEQYF. As DNA, the CDR3 is TGCGCCAGCAGCCCCCTGGGGACAGGGTACGAGCAGTACTTC.

A note on this clone: Other DNA sequences in the same sample also yield this CDR3. This chain uses TRBV6-4 with TRBJ2-1, with D maybe TRBD2 (6 bases). The CDR3 loop spans 15 amino acids. The V end lost 2 bases, the J end lost 0 bases, and 8 bases lay between the germline ends. In germline, CDR1 is MRHNA, CDR2 SNTAGT. The DNA for the CDR3 is TGTGCCAGCAGTGACGGAGGGAGCTCCTACAATGAGCAGTTCTTC. It encodes CASSDGGSSYNEQFF.